One sample yielded the 25 T cell receptor beta chains listed below, sequenced in a study of blood T cells in healthy people across ages. PCR was performed a second time for about 7 to 12 cycles using a sample-barcoded 5' primer and a J-beta primer mix. MiXCR was run by TCRdb on the 5' RACE reads, yielding one entry per CDR3 protein. Of 500,000 to 600,000 distinct CDR3 sequences in the sample, approximately 27% were seen once. What was sequenced was blood. Source of these receptors: a woman aged 70 to 79 in good health.

This chain joins TRBV27 and TRBJ2-7, with TRBD2 identical over 10 bases. The CDR3 runs 14 residues. J was trimmed by 4 bases and V by 8 bases; bases with no gene match: 8. Germline V gene data show CDR1 as MNHEY and CDR2 as SMNVEV (reference sequence). CDR3 in amino acids: CASGPRTSGYEQYF. The CDR3 DNA follows: TGTGCCAGCGGCCCTAGGACTAGCGGTTACGAGCAGTACTTC.

The V gene is TRBV7-9, the J gene TRBJ2-4, with 11 bases aligning to TRBD2. J was trimmed by 8 bases and V by 5 bases; bases with no gene match: 11. Germline V gives CDR1 SEHNR, CDR2 FQNEAQ (reference sequence). This CDR3 region has 16 residues. As DNA, the CDR3 is TGTGCCAGCAGCGAGACTAGCGGGGCCCGAGGAGACATTCAGTACTTC. Amino acids: CASSETSGARGDIQYF.

This clonotype was seen a few times. The CDR3 region has the DNA TGCAGTGCTAAACAGGGGGCGACCTATGGCTACACCTTC. Translating gives CSAKQGATYGYTF. The chain combines TRBV20-1 with TRBJ1-2; 9 bases are shared with TRBD1. CDR1 is DFQATT and CDR2 is SNEGSKA in the germline V gene (reference sequence). J lost 4 bases, V lost 4 bases, and 4 bases had no gene match. This CDR3 spans 13 amino acids.

A few counts support this clonotype. One end of the junction is discordant with germline, which a read error may explain. V and J are TRBV7-2 and TRBJ1-1, with 7 bases lining up with TRBD1. CDR1 is SGHTA, CDR2 FQGNSA, per germline. This CDR3 is built from 15 residues. CDR3 protein: CASSVQGGSGTETFF. The CDR3 nucleotides read TGTGCCAGCAGCGTTCAGGGGGGAAGCGGCACTGAAACTTTCTTT. The variable domain in full, completed from reference TRBV7-2 and TRBJ1-1, reads GAGVSQSPSNKVTEKGKDVELRCDPISGHTALYWYRQSLGQGLEFLIYFQGNSAPDKSGLPSDRFSAERTGGSVSTLTIQRTQQEDSAVYLCASSVQGGSGTETFFGQGTRLTVV.

This clonotype turned up a few times. Mismatch with germline at one junction end may stem from a read error. The chain joins TRBV7-7 to TRBJ2-5; no clear D. This CDR3 contains 12 residues. Germline loops: CDR1 SSHAT, CDR2 FNYEAQ (reference sequence). CDR3 residues: CASSPGTETQYF. In DNA, the CDR3 is TGTGCTAGCAGCCCAGGTACCGAGACCCAGTACTTC. Full variable domain (missing parts from reference TRBV7-7 and TRBJ2-5): GAGVSQSPRYKVTKRGQDVTLRCDPISSHATLYWYQQALGQGPEFLTYFNYEAQPDKSGLPSDRFSAERPEGSISTLTIQRTEQRDSAMYRCASSPGTETQYFGPGTRLLVL.

This clonotype was counted a few times. The chain uses TRBV24-1 and TRBJ2-5, with 7 positions matching TRBD1. The germline CDR1 and CDR2 sequences are KGHDR and SFDVKD. The J segment lost 5 bases and the V segment lost 5 bases, leaving 7 bases of the junction unmatched. There are 14 residues in the CDR3. Here the CDR3 DNA reads TGTGCCACCAGTGCCCCGACAGGGAGCGAGACCCAGTACTTC. This codes for CATSAPTGSETQYF.

The V gene is TRBV18, the J gene TRBJ2-3; possibly TRBD2 for D (6 bases). This CDR3 region has 13 residues. The germline V and J ends were trimmed by 3 bases and 7 bases, with 11 bases remaining between them. The germline V gene has CDR1 KGHSH and CDR2 LQKENI. CDR3 sequence: CASSPGTPHTQYF. DNA for the CDR3: TGTGCCAGCTCACCCGGGACTCCCCATACGCAGTATTTT.

The V call is TRBV12-3 or TRBV12-4, the J call TRBJ2-4; a weak D match, TRBD2 (6 bases). The CDR3 sequence is 15 residues long. V was trimmed by 2 bases and J by 6 bases, leaving 14 bases between them. The CDR3 sequence is CASSLIAVSGNIQYF. CDR3 coding DNA: TGTGCCAGCAGTTTAATAGCGGTTTCGGGAAACATTCAGTACTTC.

A few counts support this clonotype. This chain joins TRBV7-2 and TRBJ2-5, with D possibly being TRBD1 (5 bases). The J call may be in error: the DNA end matches TRBJ2-7 better. Germline V gene sequence: CDR1 SGHTA, CDR2 FQGNSA. This CDR3 has 15 amino acids. The CDR3: CASSINSQGMGEQYF. CDR3 in DNA: TGTGCCAGCAGCATAAATTCGCAGGGAATGGGCGAGCAGTACTTC.

The chain is built from TRBV7-2 and TRBJ1-2; no firm D call. This CDR3 is built from 14 residues. The ends were cut back, 1 base at V and 3 bases at J, with 9 bases in the middle. Germline V gene data show CDR1 as SGHTA and CDR2 as FQGNSA. The CDR3 sequence is CASSLEDPYYGYTF. DNA of the CDR3: TGTGCCAGCAGCTTAGAGGACCCGTACTATGGCTACACCTTC.

J is TRBJ1-1 and V is TRBV9; TRBD1 matches at 7 bases. V dropped 4 bases and J dropped 5; count of bases not matched to a gene: 11. Germline loops: CDR1 SGDLS, CDR2 YYNGEE. The CDR3 length is 15 residues. Here the CDR3 reads CASSLVDRVRTEAFF. The CDR3, as DNA: TGTGCCAGCAGCCTCGTTGACAGGGTGAGGACTGAAGCTTTCTTT.

This sequence joins TRBV7-9 and TRBJ1-6; 10 nucleotides match TRBD1. The CDR3 extends over 15 amino acids. Trimming took 4 bases from V and 10 from J; bases not matched to a gene: 7. Germline V gene sequence: CDR1 SEHNR, CDR2 FQNEAQ (reference sequence). For the CDR3, the DNA is TGTGCCAGCAGCTGGGGGACAGGGGAGGACTCACCCCTCCACTTT. This codes for CASSWGTGEDSPLHF.

This clonotype has just a few counts. The DNA of the CDR3 is TGTGCCAGTAGTATAGACATACAGGGGAACTATGGCTACACCTTC. The encoded protein is CASSIDIQGNYGYTF. This chain joins TRBV19 and TRBJ1-2; TRBD1 agrees at 7 bases. The V gene's germline CDR1 is LNHDA and CDR2 SQIVND (reference sequence). Losses at the gene ends were 0 bases for V and 2 bases for J; bases not matched to a gene: 3. The CDR3 spans 15 residues.

The chain recombines TRBV20-1 with TRBJ1-2; no clear D gene. The length of the CDR3 is 11 residues. Trimming stripped 3 bases from V and 5 bases from J, with 7 bases between. Germline CDR1 DFQATT, CDR2 SNEGSKA (reference sequence). As DNA, the CDR3 is TGCAGTGCTAGCGAGAGATATGGCTACACCTTC. Its translation: CSASERYGYTF.

This rearrangement joins TRBV28 to TRBJ1-4; 7 nucleotides match TRBD1. This CDR3 is 17 amino acids long. CDR1 and CDR2 from the germline V gene are MDHEN and SYDVKM. The ends lost 6 bases at V and 6 bases at J; junction bases unmatched: 16. This chain's CDR3 is CASRSTGVGFTDEKLFF. For the CDR3, the DNA is TGTGCCAGCAGAAGCACAGGGGTAGGCTTTACCGATGAAAAACTGTTTTTT.

The chain links TRBV11-3 to TRBJ2-4; 7 bases are a match to TRBD2. This CDR3 contains 17 residues. The ends lost 0 bases at V and 0 bases at J; junction bases unmatched: 5. Looked up from germline, CDR1 is SGHNT and CDR2 is YENEEA. The chain's CDR3 is CASSLDRGGLAKNIQYF. CDR3 DNA sequence: TGTGCCAGCAGCTTAGATCGGGGAGGGCTAGCCAAAAACATTCAGTACTTC.

This clonotype was seen a handful of times. The V gene is TRBV6-1, the J gene TRBJ1-2, with D possibly being TRBD1 (5 bases). Trimming took 4 bases from V and 5 from J, leaving 11 bases between them. The germline V gene has CDR1 MNHNS and CDR2 SASEGT. There are 13 residues in the CDR3. CDR3 residues: CASSGQTFYGYTF. Written as DNA, the CDR3 is TGTGCCAGCAGTGGACAGACCTTTTATGGCTACACCTTC.

The chain recombines TRBV27 with TRBJ1-5; 9 bases match TRBD1. The V segment lost 2 bases and the J segment 5 bases; nucleotides outside the gene matches: 7. Germline V gene sequence: CDR1 MNHEY, CDR2 SMNVEV (reference sequence). The CDR3 covers 16 residues. The DNA of the CDR3 is TGTGCCAGCAGTTTAGGGGACAGGGCCGGTTATCAGCCCCAGCATTTT. Translating it yields CASSLGDRAGYQPQHF.

Regarding this clonotype: The limits of the CDR3 on the DNA are not certain, so only TCRdb's listed CDR3 is given. The chain employs TRBV12-3 or TRBV12-4 and TRBJ1-2; the table assigns TRBD1, which was not confirmed against the DNA. Termini included, the CDR3 measures 14 amino acids. This CDR3 is CASSFFGTGNGHTF.

V usage is TRBV6-2 or TRBV6-3 and J usage is TRBJ2-1, with 7 nucleotides matching TRBD2. Germline loops: CDR1 MNHEY, CDR2 SVGEGT. The CDR3 totals 15 residues. The V gene end was trimmed by 4 bases and the J gene end by 7 bases; junction bases not matched to a gene: 10. The CDR3 sequence: CASSFPGLPSNEQFF. The CDR3 coding sequence is TGTGCCAGCAGTTTCCCGGGACTACCTTCGAATGAGCAGTTCTTC.

This clonotype came up a few times. The chain couples TRBV7-2 to TRBJ2-7, with 8 bases lining up with TRBD2. With V trimmed by 5 bases and J by 4 bases, 7 bases remained unmatched. The germline gives CDR1 SGHTA, CDR2 FQGNSA. This CDR3 is 14 amino acids long. CDR3 nucleotides: TGTGCCAGCAGCGCGGGACTAGGGTTGTACGAGCAGTACTTC. This gives the protein CASSAGLGLYEQYF.

The J gene is TRBJ1-4, the V gene TRBV4-1; 7 bases are shared with TRBD1. From germline, CDR1 is MGHRA and CDR2 YSYEKL. The CDR3 is 15 residues long. The V and J ends lost 0 bases and 4 bases, in that order; junction bases with no gene match: 2. The CDR3 region has the DNA TGCGCCAGCAGCCAAGAGGGGACAGATAATGAAAAACTGTTTTTT. It yields the protein CASSQEGTDNEKLFF.

This clonotype was picked up many times. The chain is built from TRBV7-2 and TRBJ2-7; 7 positions agree with TRBD2. Germline V lookup: CDR1 SGHTA, CDR2 FQGNSA. V lost 4 bases, J lost 0 bases, and 3 bases stayed unmatched. This CDR3 spans 14 amino acids. CDR3 loop: CASSYGGSSYEQYF. For the CDR3, the DNA is TGTGCCAGCAGCTACGGGGGGAGCTCCTACGAGCAGTACTTC.

This clonotype was seen at least ten times. This chain links TRBV9 with TRBJ2-7; TRBD2 agrees at 7 bases. Germline values: CDR1 SGDLS, CDR2 YYNGEE. The V gene end was trimmed by 1 base and the J gene end by 2 bases; junction bases not matched to a gene: 12. The CDR3 length is 17 residues. Here the CDR3 reads CASSVRPAGTTPYEQYF. The CDR3 bases are TGTGCCAGCAGCGTACGACCAGCCGGGACTACTCCCTACGAGCAGTACTTC.

The rearrangement uses TRBV7-8 and TRBJ2-7; 10 bases line up with TRBD2. The CDR3 has 15 amino acids. Germline trimming cut 3 bases from V and 3 bases from J; bases unmatched to any gene: 5. Looked up from germline, CDR1 is SGHVS and CDR2 is FQNEAQ. Written as DNA, the CDR3 is TGTGCCAGCAGCTTGACCGGACTAGCGGACTACGAGCAGTACTTC. Encoded protein: CASSLTGLADYEQYF. Variable domain in full (rest from reference TRBV7-8 and TRBJ2-7): GAGVSQSPRYKVAKRGQDVALRCDPISGHVSLFWYQQALGQGPEFLTYFQNEAQLDKSGLPSDRFFAERPEGSVSTLKIQRTQQEDSAVYLCASSLTGLADYEQYFGPGTRLTVT.